These 18 T cell receptor beta chains came from one sample sequenced in a study of neurological immune-mediated disorders. Each CDR3 protein is one row after TCRdb ran MiXCR on the 5' RACE reads. The table has about 88,000 distinct CDR3 sequences, about 3.8% seen once; the top ten hold approximately 5.9%. The sequenced sample consisted of PBMCs. These receptors came from a woman aged 18-29 years with multiple sclerosis.

This clonotype has ten or more counts. The chain joins TRBV5-1 to TRBJ2-1; 8 nucleotides match TRBD2. The CDR3 has 15 amino acids. V gave up 1 base and J gave up 8 bases; unmatched junction bases: 8. The germline CDR1 and CDR2 sequences are SGHRS and YFSETQ. The CDR3: CASSLYFGGADEQFF. The CDR3 region has the DNA TGCGCCAGCAGCTTGTATTTCGGGGGGGCAGATGAGCAGTTCTTC.

This clonotype has a count of ten or more. The rearrangement links TRBV20-1 to TRBJ2-7; D is uncertain. Germline V gene lookup returns CDR1 DFQATT and CDR2 SNEGSKA (reference sequence). Trimming shortened V by 6 bases and J by 4 bases, and 10 bases separated the two germline ends. The CDR3 is 11 residues long. This chain's CDR3 is CSAHLRYEQYF. The CDR3 DNA reads TGCAGTGCCCATCTGAGGTACGAGCAGTACTTC.

This clonotype was counted ten times or more. The chain recombines TRBV25-1 with TRBJ2-5, with D maybe TRBD2 (6 bases). Trimming shortened V by 6 bases and J by 7 bases, and 15 bases separated the two germline ends. Germline-derived CDR1 and CDR2 are MGHDK and SYGVNS. The CDR3 consists of 13 residues. The CDR3 region is CASSLGGSATQYF. In DNA form, the CDR3 reads TGTGCCAGCAGCCTCGGAGGGAGCGCGACCCAGTACTTC.

In this sample, this clonotype turned up many times. The chain carries TRBV6-2 or TRBV6-3 and TRBJ2-3; unclear D gene. With 2 bases removed from V and 0 bases from J, the gap between germline ends came to 3 bases. CDR3 size: 13 residues. CDR1 and CDR2 from the germline V gene are MNHEY and SVGEGT. Here the CDR3 DNA reads TGTGCCAGCAGTTACCCCAGCACAGATACGCAGTATTTT. As protein: CASSYPSTDTQYF.

This clonotype was picked up many times. The rearrangement uses TRBV7-2 and TRBJ1-6; perhaps TRBD1 as D (6 bases). The CDR3 consists of 14 residues. Trimming removed 8 bases from V and 5 bases from J, with 13 bases in between. The V gene's germline CDR1 is SGHTA and CDR2 FQGNSA. The DNA for the CDR3 is TGTGCCAGCCGAACGAGGGGGGATAATTCACCCCTCCACTTT. Its translation: CASRTRGDNSPLHF.

In this sample, this clonotype turned up many times. The rearrangement uses TRBV4-3 and TRBJ2-1; tentatively, D is TRBD2 (6 bases). The CDR3 consists of 15 residues. Trimming shortened V by 1 base and J by 5 bases, and 12 bases separated the two germline ends. Germline CDR1 and CDR2: LGHNA and YSLEER. The CDR3 here is CASSQVTSPNNEQFF. Written as DNA, the CDR3 is TGCGCCAGCAGCCAAGTTACTAGCCCAAACAATGAGCAGTTCTTC.

This clonotype was detected ten times or more. The chain joins TRBV9 to TRBJ2-7; D unclear. The germline V gene encodes CDR1 SGDLS and CDR2 YYNGEE. V was cut by 7 bases and J by 3 bases, with 17 bases left in between. This CDR3 is 14 amino acids long. The CDR3: CASARTPALYEQYF. The CDR3, as DNA: TGTGCCAGCGCCCGGACCCCAGCTCTCTACGAGCAGTACTTC.

In its sample, this clonotype was seen many times. The chain is built from TRBV7-9 and TRBJ2-7, with D possibly called TRBD1 or TRBD2 (5 bases each). V shed 2 bases and J shed 5 bases, with 13 bases lying between them. The CDR3 covers 14 residues. Looked up from germline, CDR1 is SEHNR and CDR2 is FQNEAQ (reference sequence). CDR3 DNA: TGTGCCAGCAGCTTAACCGGGGCAGTGGACGAGCAGTACTTC. Translating gives CASSLTGAVDEQYF.

This clonotype was found many times. CDR3: CASSPAFGVTEAFF. The CDR3 DNA sequence: TGTGCCAGCAGTCCTGCCTTCGGGGTCACTGAAGCTTTCTTT. V usage is TRBV5-6 and J usage is TRBJ1-1, with D hard to call. CDR1 is SGHDT, CDR2 YYEEEE, per germline. CDR3 length: 14 residues. Between the trimmed V and J ends, which lost 5 bases and 4 bases, there was a span of 15 bases. Using reference TRBV5-6 and TRBJ1-1 for the parts outside the CDR3, the full variable domain is DAGVTQSPTHLIKTRGQQVTLRCSPKSGHDTVSWYQQALGQGPQFIFQYYEEEERQRGNFPDRFSGHQFPNYSSELNVNALLLGDSALYLCASSPAFGVTEAFFGQGTRLTVV.

This clonotype was recorded many times. V usage is TRBV20-1 and J usage is TRBJ1-3; D unclear. Between the trimmed V and J ends, which lost 1 base and 0 bases, there was a span of 16 bases. The length of the CDR3 is 17 residues. The germline V gene has CDR1 DFQATT and CDR2 SNEGSKA (reference sequence). The CDR3 sequence: CSARVGSWAISGNTIYF. The CDR3 DNA reads as TGCAGTGCTAGAGTTGGCTCGTGGGCGATCTCTGGAAACACCATATATTTT.

This clonotype was seen ten or more times. The chain is built from TRBV12-3 or TRBV12-4 and TRBJ2-5, with a possible D match to TRBD1 (6 bases). The CDR3 length is 15 residues. V was trimmed by 6 bases and J by 5 bases, leaving 19 bases between them. In DNA form, the CDR3 reads TGTGCCAGCAGCTTCAACCGGGACAATCGGGAGACCCAGTACTTC. Its protein product is CASSFNRDNRETQYF.

This sequence joins TRBV27 and TRBJ2-7; the match to TRBD1 covers 7 bases. Germline V gene sequence: CDR1 MNHEY, CDR2 SMNVEV (reference sequence). J gave up 0 bases and V 3 bases, and 2 bases lay outside the gene matches. The CDR3 covers 14 residues. DNA of the CDR3: TGTGCCAGCAGTTTTAACAGGGGCTCCTACGAGCAGTACTTC. Translating gives CASSFNRGSYEQYF.

This clonotype was detected many times. V usage is TRBV20-1 and J usage is TRBJ2-7; TRBD1 matches 7 bases. The CDR3 sequence is 16 residues long. Germline V gene lookup returns CDR1 DFQATT and CDR2 SNEGSKA (reference sequence). Unmatched junction bases numbered 13, after V lost 1 base and J lost 4 bases. The CDR3 region is CSARVPSRTGQYEQYF. CDR3 DNA: TGCAGTGCTAGAGTCCCTAGCCGGACAGGACAATACGAGCAGTACTTC.

Concerning this clonotype itself: This may arise from a read error, as a much more abundant clone is one base away. The chain combines TRBV6-1 with TRBJ1-1, with D hard to call. Germline-derived CDR1 and CDR2 are MNHNS and SASEGT. This CDR3 spans 13 amino acids. The CDR3, as DNA: TGTTCCAGCAGTGTAAAGTGGGACACTGAAGCTTTCTTT. Residues: CSSSVKWDTEAFF.

This clonotype was counted many times. CDR3 in amino acids: CASSSASGELFF. CDR3 sequence (DNA): TGTGCCAGCAGTTCGGCCAGCGGGGAGCTGTTTTTT. V usage is TRBV12-3 or TRBV12-4 and J usage is TRBJ2-2; no definite D call. The CDR3 sequence is 12 residues long. Trimming removed 4 bases at V and 7 bases at J, with 7 bases between.

This clonotype has at least ten counts. The V and J genes are TRBV10-2 and TRBJ1-1; D is unclear. The CDR3 covers 11 residues. Germline CDR1 WSHSY, CDR2 SAAADI. Trimming cost V 7 bases and J 5 bases, with 8 bases left between them. The CDR3 protein is CASTRETEAFF. The CDR3 DNA sequence: TGCGCCAGCACAAGGGAAACTGAAGCTTTCTTT.

The chain recombines TRBV19 with TRBJ2-5, with TRBD2 identical over 7 bases. There are 13 residues in the CDR3. J gave up 5 bases and V 7 bases, and 7 bases lay outside the gene matches. Germline CDR1 LNHDA, CDR2 SQIVND (reference sequence). The CDR3 reads CASTAPGRETQYF. The CDR3, as DNA: TGTGCCAGTACCGCCCCCGGGAGGGAGACCCAGTACTTC.

This clonotype has ten or more counts. CDR3 DNA sequence: TGCGCCAGCAGCCCGCCAAAGGTATTAGATACGCAGTATTTT. Translating it yields CASSPPKVLDTQYF. The chain combines TRBV5-1 with TRBJ2-3; D unresolved. V gave up 4 bases and J gave up 5 bases, with 14 bases separating them. The CDR3 is 14 amino acids. Looked up from germline, CDR1 is SGHRS and CDR2 is YFSETQ.